The entry below gives a single T cell receptor (beta chain) sequence along with its context. This entry comes from a study of blood T cell repertoires in COVID-19. Study-wide background: In each case, the material was cDNA or gDNA derived from T cells, B-cell-depleted T cells, or PBMCs.

Everyone who took part was roughly 18 to 89 years old, and they came from about two dozen US areas. Source study methods: Nucleated cell number was recorded as an estimate derived from reference gene primer amplification. The repertoire was sequenced with immunoSEQ multiplex PCR; TCRdb's copy has only in-frame clones and lacks some. The V and J calls and clone size come from that table; D and trimming were worked out from the DNA. The data show 250,000 to 300,000 clones, with roughly 93% seen just once and roughly 2.1% held by the top ten. This TCR was sampled from a woman aged 35 to 49 with acute COVID-19. Sequenced input: PBMCs or T cells enriched from blood (not recorded which).

CDR3 nucleotides: TGTGCCAGCAGCTTGCGGGTACAGTCGGGCAATCAGCCCCAGCATTTT. Residues: CASSLRVQSGNQPQHF. The chain joins TRBV7-8 to TRBJ1-5; no firm D call. There are 16 residues in the CDR3. V was cut by 3 bases and J by 2 bases, with 14 bases left in between. Germline CDR1 reads SGHVS; CDR2 reads FQNEAQ.